Shown below are 17 T cell receptor beta chains from a single sample sequenced in a study of T cell responses to AZD1222 COVID-19 vaccine. Method: immunoSEQ multiplex PCR; TCRdb's copy keeps in-frame clones and lacks some. The sample contains under 130,000 clones, roughly 89% of which appear only once. The specimen comprised peripheral blood, sampled on day 0 of AZD1222 vaccination. Receptors originate from an adult in good health.

This rearrangement joins TRBV19 to TRBJ1-5; D unresolved. Trimming took off 1 base at V and 8 bases at J, with 12 bases between the two ends. The germline gives CDR1 LNHDA, CDR2 SQIVND (reference sequence). This CDR3 has 14 residues. The CDR3 DNA sequence: TGTGCCAGTAGTATAGGATCCCCAGCGGAGCCCCAGCATTTT. Its protein is CASSIGSPAEPQHF.

V usage is TRBV7-3 and J usage is TRBJ2-3; 10 bases align to TRBD2. This CDR3 has 15 amino acids. The germline gives CDR1 SGHTA, CDR2 FQGTGA. V lost 5 bases to trimming and J lost 5 bases; unmatched junction nucleotides: 7. CDR3 in DNA: TGTGCCAGCAGCCAATCTAGCGGGAGTGGAGATACGCAGTATTTT. Translation: CASSQSSGSGDTQYF.

J is TRBJ1-1 and V is TRBV2; a weak D match, TRBD1 (5 bases). V lost 7 bases to trimming and J lost 1 base, with 13 bases between them. CDR3 size: 14 residues. Germline V gene data show CDR1 as SNHLY and CDR2 as FYNNEI. CDR3 bases: TGTGCCAGCAAGGCAGGGTCGGGGAACACTGAAGCTTTCTTT. This gives the protein CASKAGSGNTEAFF.

This clone has a single count. V is TRBV18 and J is TRBJ2-2, with D hard to call. This CDR3 has 15 amino acids. Germline V gene lookup returns CDR1 KGHSH and CDR2 LQKENI. With 2 bases removed from V and 8 bases from J, the gap between germline ends came to 15 bases. CDR3 residues: CASSPKAATVGELFF. The CDR3 DNA reads TGTGCCAGCTCACCAAAGGCAGCTACCGTGGGGGAGCTGTTTTTT.

The chain employs TRBV4-2 and TRBJ2-3, with 7 bases matching TRBD2. CDR1 and CDR2 (germline): LGHNA, YNFKEQ. This CDR3 comprises 14 residues. With 1 base clipped from V and 6 bases from J, the junction kept 4 bases outside the gene matches. The CDR3 DNA reads as TGTGCCAGCAGCCAAGCCCCTAGCGGCGATACGCAGTATTTT. This codes for CASSQAPSGDTQYF.

The genes are TRBV4-1 and TRBJ2-7; D remains ambiguous. V shed 0 bases and J shed 4 bases, with 10 bases lying between them. Looked up from germline, CDR1 is MGHRA and CDR2 is YSYEKL. The CDR3 covers 14 residues. The CDR3 region has the DNA TGCGCCAGCAGCCAAGATTGGGCCTCTTACGAGCAGTACTTC. Translation gives CASSQDWASYEQYF.

The CDR3 sequence: CASEDRGNYGYTF. The DNA of the CDR3 is TGTGCCAGCGAGGACAGGGGGAACTATGGCTACACCTTC. The chain employs TRBV28 and TRBJ1-2; 10 bases are a match to TRBD1. Germline V gives CDR1 MDHEN, CDR2 SYDVKM. The CDR3 length is 13 residues. V dropped 8 bases and J dropped 2; count of bases not matched to a gene: 2.

The chain joins TRBV19 to TRBJ2-7; tentative D call: TRBD1 (6 bases). V was clipped by 3 bases and J by 7 bases, with 37 bases between them. CDR1 LNHDA and CDR2 SQIVND come from the germline V gene (reference sequence). CDR3 length: 21 amino acids. The CDR3 DNA reads TGTGCCAGTAGTATTTATTGGAGGTTGGGGTGGGAAGGGGGACAATTCCTGGAGCAGTACTTC. Its protein is CASSIYWRLGWEGGQFLEQYF.

The rearrangement uses TRBV28 and TRBJ1-3; the match to TRBD1 covers 8 bases. CDR1 and CDR2 (germline): MDHEN, SYDVKM. CDR3 size: 15 residues. V lost 6 bases and J lost 3; bases outside the gene matches: 7. Written as DNA, the CDR3 is TGTGCCAGCAGGAACCAGGGGGCGCTTGGAAACACCATATATTTT. Translation gives CASRNQGALGNTIYF.

There are a few counts of this clone. The chain couples TRBV7-3 to TRBJ2-3, with 10 bases fitting TRBD2. This CDR3 spans 12 amino acids. Trimming took 5 bases from V and 11 from J; bases not matched to a gene: 4. The germline CDR1 and CDR2 sequences are SGHTA and FQGTGA. CDR3 sequence: CASSPGTSVQYF. CDR3 coding DNA: TGTGCCAGCAGCCCCGGGACTAGCGTGCAGTATTTT.

The chain carries TRBV21-1 and TRBJ2-2; the table's TRBD2 call for D was not verified on the DNA. TRBV21-1 is tagged as a pseudogene. This CDR3 comprises 16 residues. The CDR3 DNA sequence: TGTGCCAGCAGCCCTAAGAACGGGATAAGCGCCGGGGAGCTGTTTTTT. Its translation is CASSPKNGISAGELFF.

The genes are TRBV5-4 and TRBJ2-1; 12 bases are shared with TRBD2. This CDR3 is 17 amino acids long. V shed 4 bases, J shed 1 base, and the junction held 6 bases outside the gene matches. Germline values: CDR1 SGHNT, CDR2 YYREEE (reference sequence). This chain's CDR3 is CASSRGLAGRSYNEQFF. DNA for the CDR3: TGTGCCAGCAGCCGCGGACTAGCGGGAAGGTCCTACAATGAGCAGTTCTTC.

The rearrangement links TRBV5-1 to TRBJ1-6, with a tentative D call TRBD1 (6 bases). The CDR3 covers 15 residues. The ends were cut back, 7 bases at V and 6 bases at J, with 17 bases in the middle. From germline, CDR1 is SGHRS and CDR2 YFSETQ. The CDR3 nucleotides read TGCGCCAGCCAACCTACCGACAGGCTTAATTCACCCCTCCACTTT. Residues: CASQPTDRLNSPLHF.

The rearrangement joins TRBV6-5 to TRBJ1-1; TRBD1 might be the D (5 bases). The CDR3 is 12 residues long. Looked up from germline, CDR1 is MNHEY and CDR2 is SVGAGI. V lost 2 bases and J lost 4, with 5 bases in between. The CDR3 DNA sequence: TGTGCCAGCAGTTACGGGGGCACTGAAGCTTTCTTT. It is translated as CASSYGGTEAFF.

This clone was observed a single time. This rearrangement joins TRBV14 to TRBJ2-7; TRBD2 matches 14 bases. The ends lost 6 bases at V and 6 bases at J; junction bases unmatched: 7. CDR3 length equals 15 residues. Germline loops: CDR1 SGHDN, CDR2 FVKESK. CDR3 loop: CASSLVGLAGGEQYF. CDR3 DNA: TGTGCCAGCAGTCTGGTCGGACTAGCGGGAGGCGAGCAGTACTTC.

The chain uses TRBV7-2 and TRBJ2-7; either TRBD1 or TRBD2 may fit D (6 bases each). This CDR3 comprises 17 residues. CDR1 is SGHTA, CDR2 FQGNSA, per germline. The ends were cut back, 4 bases at V and 3 bases at J, with 22 bases in the middle. CDR3 sequence (DNA): TGTGCCAGCAGCTCTCCCCTAGGCAGGGGAGGTATCTACGAGCAGTACTTC. This sequence encodes CASSSPLGRGGIYEQYF.

This CDR3 reads CATRGDRDFSGNTIYF. The CDR3, as DNA: TGTGCCACCCGAGGGGACAGGGACTTTTCTGGAAACACCATATATTTT. The gene calls are TRBV28 and TRBJ1-3; 9 nucleotides align to TRBD1. Germline CDR1 and CDR2: MDHEN and SYDVKM. The length of the CDR3 is 16 residues. The V segment lost 10 bases and the J segment 1 base; nucleotides outside the gene matches: 11.